This T cell receptor (beta chain) was observed in a study of regulatory T cells in long-lasting Graves disease. Arm-PCR of CDR3 regions and iRepertoire HTBI primers were the basis on which TCR beta libraries were built. Per the authors' pipeline: Across the samples, identification revealed roughly 56 TRBV and around 13 TRBJ segments. TCRdb called the multiplex PCR reads again in MiXCR, with one record for every CDR3 protein. In this record, the V and J calls reflect TCRdb's handling and not the investigators' own analysis. Of around 430,000 distinct CDR3 sequences in the sample, about 20% were seen once. Time point denoted: persistent/refractory GD, antithyroid drugs over 5 years with positive TRAb. The TCR library used RNA extracted from PBMCs. By American Thyroid Association guidelines, Graves' disease was diagnosed in the cohort. Germline V gene data show CDR1 as LNHDA and CDR2 as SQIVND (reference sequence). Trimming pared 7 bases from V and 6 bases from J, leaving 25 bases between. CDR3 size: 16 residues.

This clonotype was found many times. The receptor comes from a female donor with Graves disease. The source was peripheral blood mononuclear cells (PBMCs), collected when the disease was refractory, from a patient treated with antithyroid drugs. The chain uses TRBV19 and TRBJ2-7, with a possible D match to TRBD1 (7 bases). CDR3 region: CASIGEGAGTFGEQYF. The CDR3 DNA sequence: TGTGCCAGTATCGGAGAGGGGGCAGGGACTTTCGGCGAGCAGTACTTC.